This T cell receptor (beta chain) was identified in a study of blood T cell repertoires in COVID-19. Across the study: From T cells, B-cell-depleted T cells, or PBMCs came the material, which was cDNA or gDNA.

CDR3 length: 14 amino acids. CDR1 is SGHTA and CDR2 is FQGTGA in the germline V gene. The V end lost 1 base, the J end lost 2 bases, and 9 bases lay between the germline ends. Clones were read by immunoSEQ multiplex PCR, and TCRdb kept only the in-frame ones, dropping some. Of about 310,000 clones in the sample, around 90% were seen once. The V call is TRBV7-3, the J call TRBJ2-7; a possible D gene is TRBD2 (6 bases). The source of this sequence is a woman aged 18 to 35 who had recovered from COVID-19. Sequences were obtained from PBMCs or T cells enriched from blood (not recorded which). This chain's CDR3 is CASSLMGLTYEQYF. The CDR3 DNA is TGTGCCAGCAGCTTAATGGGACTTACCTACGAGCAGTACTTC.